These 17 T cell receptor beta chains were sequenced from one sample in a study of blood T cell repertoires in COVID-19. TCRdb's table, derived via immunoSEQ multiplex PCR, lists solely in-frame clones and lacks some. The sample consists of roughly 200,000 clones, approximately 84% of them appearing once. Sequenced input: peripheral blood. The receptor source for this set is a woman older than 75 with acute or convalescent COVID-19.

The V call is TRBV5-5, the J call TRBJ2-7; 9 positions match TRBD1. V lost 4 bases to trimming and J lost 5 bases; unmatched junction nucleotides: 4. Per germline, CDR1 SGHKS and CDR2 YYEKEE (reference sequence). The CDR3 extends over 13 amino acids. The CDR3 coding sequence is TGTGCCAGCAGCCTACAGGGGGCCCACGAGCAGTACTTC. It specifies CASSLQGAHEQYF.

The CDR3, as DNA: TGTGCCAGCAGCGTAGGCGCAGCGGGAGGGCCGTCAGAGACCCAGTACTTC. Protein product: CASSVGAAGGPSETQYF. The V and J genes are TRBV9 and TRBJ2-5, with 10 bases identical to TRBD2. Germline CDR1 is SGDLS and CDR2 is YYNGEE. The CDR3 runs to 17 residues. Losses at the gene ends were 0 bases for V and 4 bases for J; bases not matched to a gene: 9. Together with reference TRBV9 and TRBJ2-5, the CDR3 gives the full variable domain: DSGVTQTPKHLITATGQRVTLRCSPRSGDLSVYWYQQSLDQGLQFLIQYYNGEERAKGNILERFSAQQFPDLHSELNLSSLELGDSALYFCASSVGAAGGPSETQYFGPGTRLLVL.

This clone was observed once. V usage is TRBV5-1 and J usage is TRBJ2-1; 8 positions match TRBD2. Germline CDR1 reads SGHRS; CDR2 reads YFSETQ. The V and J ends lost 4 bases and 2 bases, in that order; junction bases with no gene match: 5. This CDR3 is built from 15 residues. CDR3 sequence: CASSLKTSAYNEQFF. CDR3 coding DNA: TGCGCCAGCAGCCTGAAGACTAGCGCCTACAATGAGCAGTTCTTC.

The V gene is TRBV3-1 (or the pseudogene TRBV3-2), the J gene TRBJ1-2; D might be TRBD1 (5 bases). The ends were cut back, 5 bases at V and 3 bases at J, with 10 bases in the middle. The CDR3 loop spans 13 amino acids. From germline, CDR1 is LGHDT and CDR2 YNNKEL (reference sequence). CDR3 in amino acids: CASSDRDYYGYTF. CDR3 in DNA: TGTGCCAGCAGCGACCGGGACTACTATGGCTACACCTTC.

This chain links TRBV9 with TRBJ2-3; 9 nucleotides agree with TRBD2. This CDR3 is 17 amino acids long. Germline V gene sequence: CDR1 SGDLS, CDR2 YYNGEE. The trim removed 4 bases at V and 1 base at J, leaving 10 bases unmatched. In DNA, the CDR3 is TGTGCCAGCAGCTTGACTAGCGGTCCGGGAGGCACAGATACGCAGTATTTT. It is translated as CASSLTSGPGGTDTQYF.

This sequence joins TRBV10-3 and TRBJ2-3, with TRBD2 matching over 14 bases. This CDR3 comprises 17 residues. Germline loops: CDR1 ENHRY, CDR2 SYGVKD. With V trimmed by 3 bases and J by 4 bases, 6 bases remained unmatched. The CDR3 reads CAISDWTSGRRADTQYF. CDR3 bases: TGTGCCATCAGTGACTGGACTAGCGGGAGGAGGGCAGATACGCAGTATTTT.

V gene TRBV7-2 combines with J gene TRBJ1-3; D unresolved. Trimming took 0 bases from V and 0 from J, leaving 12 bases between them. The CDR3 is made up of 17 amino acids. Germline loops: CDR1 SGHTA, CDR2 FQGNSA. CDR3 loop: CASSLAAGASSGNTIYF. For the CDR3, the DNA is TGTGCCAGCAGCTTAGCGGCAGGTGCGAGCTCTGGAAACACCATATATTTT.

The genes are TRBV7-6 and TRBJ1-1, with D possibly being TRBD1 (5 bases). The CDR3 contains 15 residues. CDR1 SGHVS and CDR2 FNYEAQ come from the germline V gene. V lost 5 bases and J lost 3, with 16 bases in between. The CDR3 spells CASSPRVDTDTEAFF. The CDR3 nucleotides are TGTGCCAGCAGCCCTAGGGTGGACACAGACACTGAAGCTTTCTTT. The full variable domain, its missing parts supplied by reference TRBV7-6 and TRBJ1-1, is GAGVSQSPRYKVTKRGQDVALRCDPISGHVSLYWYRQALGQGPEFLTYFNYEAQQDKSGLPNDRFSAERPEGSISTLTIQRTEQRDSAMYRCASSPRVDTDTEAFFGQGTRLTVV.

This clone was counted a few times. The chain uses TRBV19 and TRBJ2-1; perhaps TRBD2 as D (6 bases). Between the trimmed V and J ends, which lost 5 bases and 1 base, there was a span of 21 bases. CDR1 and CDR2 (germline): LNHDA, SQIVND (reference sequence). The CDR3 consists of 18 residues. CDR3 nucleotides: TGTGCCAGTAGTTTCCCGGGACTCGGGACTGGTTCCTACAATGAGCAGTTCTTC. Translating it yields CASSFPGLGTGSYNEQFF. Drawing the rest from reference TRBV19 and TRBJ2-1, the complete variable domain is DGGITQSPKYLFRKEGQNVTLSCEQNLNHDAMYWYRQDPGQGLRLIYYSQIVNDFQKGDIAEGYSVSREKKESFPLTVTSAQKNPTAFYLCASSFPGLGTGSYNEQFFGPGTRLTVL.

This chain joins TRBV15 and TRBJ1-4; D is ambiguous. Trimming pared 5 bases from V and 2 bases from J, leaving 6 bases between. CDR1 is LNHNV, CDR2 YYDKDF, per germline (reference sequence). CDR3 length: 13 amino acids. The CDR3 DNA reads TGTGCCACCAGCTGGCTTACTAATGAAAAACTGTTTTTT. Amino acid sequence: CATSWLTNEKLFF.

This sequence joins TRBV11-2 and TRBJ2-5; a possible D gene is TRBD2 (6 bases). The V end was cut by 6 bases, the J end by 6 bases, with 17 bases between. Germline lookup yields CDR1 SGHAT and CDR2 FQNNGV. The CDR3 is 14 amino acids. The CDR3, as DNA: TGTGCCAGCAGATCATGGCGGGACGGAAAGACCCAGTACTTC. Translated, it gives CASRSWRDGKTQYF.

A word on this clone: The same CDR3 arises from other DNA sequences in this sample as well. The chain links TRBV5-1 to TRBJ2-5, with 10 positions matching TRBD1. V lost 0 bases to trimming and J lost 5 bases; unmatched junction nucleotides: 7. This CDR3 is built from 16 residues. From germline, CDR1 is SGHRS and CDR2 YFSETQ. CDR3: CASSLAGQGFGETQYF. CDR3 DNA: TGCGCCAGCAGCTTGGCGGGACAGGGGTTCGGCGAGACCCAGTACTTC.

The chain couples TRBV6-5 to TRBJ2-7, with D perhaps TRBD1 (5 bases). Germline V gene data show CDR1 as MNHEY and CDR2 as SVGAGI. The CDR3 contains 15 residues. The V end was cut by 5 bases, the J end by 1 base, with 15 bases between. The DNA for the CDR3 is TGTGCCAGCAGTACGAACCCGACAGAGTCCTACGAGCAGTACTTC. It translates to CASSTNPTESYEQYF.

The chain carries TRBV18 and TRBJ1-1; TRBD1 might be the D (6 bases). V lost 3 bases, J lost 6 bases, and 14 bases lay in between. Per the germline V gene, CDR1 is KGHSH and CDR2 is LQKENI. This CDR3 region has 14 residues. For the CDR3, the DNA is TGTGCCAGCTCACCTCAAGGACAGTTGTCTGAAGCTTTCTTT. This translates into CASSPQGQLSEAFF.

This clone was detected many times. The CDR3 region has the DNA TGTGCCAGCAGCTTAGCCAGCGGCGCGAACACCGGGGAGCTGTTTTTT. Protein product: CASSLASGANTGELFF. The rearrangement joins TRBV7-9 to TRBJ2-2; TRBD2 is a possible D gene (5 bases). V was shortened by 0 bases and J by 0 bases, with 8 bases between the two germline ends. The germline CDR1 and CDR2 sequences are SEHNR and FQNEAQ (reference sequence). The CDR3 has 16 amino acids.

CDR3 region: CATHPEQGGTDEQYF. The CDR3 nucleotides are TGTGCCACCCACCCCGAACAGGGGGGAACAGACGAGCAGTACTTC. V usage is TRBV19 and J usage is TRBJ2-7; 8 bases map to TRBD1. The CDR3 contains 15 residues. Germline trimming cut 10 bases from V and 5 bases from J; bases unmatched to any gene: 16. Germline lookup yields CDR1 LNHDA and CDR2 SQIVND (reference sequence).

The J gene is TRBJ1-2, the V gene TRBV6-6; TRBD1 agrees at 9 bases. The V gene end was trimmed by 5 bases and the J gene end by 2 bases; junction bases not matched to a gene: 9. The germline CDR1 and CDR2 sequences are MNHNY and SVGAGI (reference sequence). The CDR3 has 16 amino acids. The CDR3 bases are TGTGCCAGCAGTCGGACAGGGGTATTAGGGAACTATGGCTACACCTTC. Translating gives CASSRTGVLGNYGYTF.